This T cell receptor beta chain was sequenced in a study of metastatic and nonmetastatic thyroid tumors. Study-level results: Patients with malignant thyroid tumors reportedly had significantly higher TCR beta diversity than those with benign nodules, in blood and tumor.

Each patient came to thyroid surgery without any prior treatment (of any kind). This CDR3 comprises 13 residues. Germline CDR1 LNHDA, CDR2 SQIVND (reference sequence). V was shortened by 10 bases and J by 7 bases, with 16 bases between the two germline ends. In its sample, this clone was seen many times. Its antigen remains unknown. Via MiXCR, TCRdb re-called the PCR reads. The sample lists about 22,000 clones, roughly a sixth seen once, with under 3% in the top ten. The chain uses TRBV19 and TRBJ2-2; D not resolved. The sample comprised adjacent normal tissue. The origin of this receptor is a male donor with papillary thyroid cancer or a benign thyroid nodule (not recorded which). Some clones in this sample may be carry-over from other donors' samples. DNA of the CDR3: TGTGCCACCTACGTGGATTATAACGGGGAGCTGTTTTTT. It codes for CATYVDYNGELFF. The whole variable domain, filled in from reference TRBV19 and TRBJ2-2, reads DGGITQSPKYLFRKEGQNVTLSCEQNLNHDAMYWYRQDPGQGLRLIYYSQIVNDFQKGDIAEGYSVSREKKESFPLTVTSAQKNPTAFYLCATYVDYNGELFFGEGSRLTVL.